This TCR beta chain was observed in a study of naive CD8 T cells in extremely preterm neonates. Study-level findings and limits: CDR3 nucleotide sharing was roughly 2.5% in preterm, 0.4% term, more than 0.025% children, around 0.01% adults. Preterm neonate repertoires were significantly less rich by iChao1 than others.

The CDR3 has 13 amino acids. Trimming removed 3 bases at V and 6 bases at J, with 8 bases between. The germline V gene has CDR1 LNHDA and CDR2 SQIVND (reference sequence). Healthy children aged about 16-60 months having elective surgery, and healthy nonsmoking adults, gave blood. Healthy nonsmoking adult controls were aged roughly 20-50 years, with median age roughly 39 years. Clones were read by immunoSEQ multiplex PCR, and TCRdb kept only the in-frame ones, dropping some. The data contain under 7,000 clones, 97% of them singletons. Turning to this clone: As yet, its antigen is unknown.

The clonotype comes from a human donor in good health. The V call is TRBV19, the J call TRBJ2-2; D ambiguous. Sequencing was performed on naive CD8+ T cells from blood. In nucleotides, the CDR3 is TGTGCCAGTAGTATTATCTCGGCCGGGGAGCTGTTTTTT. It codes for CASSIISAGELFF.